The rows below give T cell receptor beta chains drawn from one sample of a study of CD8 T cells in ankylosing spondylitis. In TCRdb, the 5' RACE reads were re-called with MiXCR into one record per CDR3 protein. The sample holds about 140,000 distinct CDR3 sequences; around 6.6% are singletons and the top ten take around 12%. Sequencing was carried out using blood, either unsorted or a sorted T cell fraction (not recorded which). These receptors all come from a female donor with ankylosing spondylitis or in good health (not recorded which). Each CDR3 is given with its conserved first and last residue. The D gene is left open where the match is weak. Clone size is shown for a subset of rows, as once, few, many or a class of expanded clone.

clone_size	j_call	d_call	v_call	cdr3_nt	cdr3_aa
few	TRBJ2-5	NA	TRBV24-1	TGTGCCACCAGTGCCTCGGGGGAATTGACCCAGTACTTC	CATSASGELTQYF
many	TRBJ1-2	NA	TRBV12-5	TGTGCTAGTGGTTTGACAGGGATTATGGGTGGCTACACCTTC	CASGLTGIMGGYTF
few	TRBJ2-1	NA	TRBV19	TGTGCCAGTAGTATTGGGGTCCTAGCGTTGGGTAATGAGCAGTTCTTC	CASSIGVLALGNEQFF
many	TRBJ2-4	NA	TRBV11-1	TGTGCCAGCAGCCTACCCCCTACTAGCCGGCCCGCCAAAAACATTCAGTACTTC	CASSLPPTSRPAKNIQYF
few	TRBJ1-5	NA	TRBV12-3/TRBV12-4	TGTACCTTCAGTTTGTTTATAATTGGGAGAGTTCGGGATCAGCCCCAGCATTTT	CTFSLFIIGRVRDQPQHF
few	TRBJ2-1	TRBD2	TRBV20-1	TGCTGTGCTAGAGGCGGTAGCGGGGGGGCCGGTGAGCAGTTCTTC	CCARGGSGGAGEQFF
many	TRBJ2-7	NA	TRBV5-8	TGTGCCAGCAGCTTGGGAGGGACCTACGAGCAGTACTTC	CASSLGGTYEQYF
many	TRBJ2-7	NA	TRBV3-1	TGTGCCAGCACCCCGTCCCAGAGCTCCTACGAGCAGTACTTC	CASTPSQSSYEQYF
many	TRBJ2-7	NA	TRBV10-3	TGTGCCATCAGTGAGTCAGGGACCCACGAGCAGTACTTC	CAISESGTHEQYF
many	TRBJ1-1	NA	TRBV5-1	TGCGCCAGCAGCTTTCTGGCGGACACTGAAGCTTTCTTT	CASSFLADTEAFF
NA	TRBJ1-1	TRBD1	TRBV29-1	TGCAGCGTAGACCGGGACAGGGGGAACACTGAAGCTTTCTTT	CSVDRDRGNTEAFF
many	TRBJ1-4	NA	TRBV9	TGTGCCAGCAGCGTAGGCAGGGGTCCTAATGAAAAACTGTTTTTT	CASSVGRGPNEKLFF
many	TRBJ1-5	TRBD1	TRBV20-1	TGCAGTGCGAGGACAGGAAATAGCAATCAGCCCCAGCATTTT	CSARTGNSNQPQHF
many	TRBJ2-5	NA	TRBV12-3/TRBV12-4	TGTGCCAGCAGTTTGGTGGTACAGACCCAGTACTTC	CASSLVVQTQYF
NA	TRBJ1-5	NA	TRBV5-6	TGTGCCAGCAGCTTGGCGGGGAGTGGCAATCAGCCCCAGCATTTT	CASSLAGSGNQPQHF
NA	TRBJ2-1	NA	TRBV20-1	TGCAGTGCCACGGGGGTGGAGACCTCATCCTACAATGAGCAGTTCTTC	CSATGVETSSYNEQFF
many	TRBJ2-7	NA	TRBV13	TGTGCCAGCAGCTTAGGCAGGGACGAGCAGTACTTC	CASSLGRDEQYF
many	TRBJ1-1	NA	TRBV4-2	TGTGCCAGCAGCCAAGAAGGACCAGGAAACATGAACACTGAAGCTTTCTTT	CASSQEGPGNMNTEAFF
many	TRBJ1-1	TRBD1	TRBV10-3	TGTGCCATCAGGGGGGACAGAGTGAACACTGAAGCTTTCTTT	CAIRGDRVNTEAFF
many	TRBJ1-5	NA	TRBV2	TGTGCCAGCGCTTTAGAGGGCGCAGGTCAGCCCCAGCATTTT	CASALEGAGQPQHF
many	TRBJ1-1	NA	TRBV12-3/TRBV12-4	TGTGCCAGCAGTGCCAGTTGGGGGGAAGCTTTCTTT	CASSASWGEAFF
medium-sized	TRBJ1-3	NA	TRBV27	TGTGCCAGCAGTTTATCAGGGGAACCAAACACCATATATTTT	CASSLSGEPNTIYF
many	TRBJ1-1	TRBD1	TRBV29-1	TGCAGCGTTAGACAGGGGAACACTGAAGCTTTCTTT	CSVRQGNTEAFF
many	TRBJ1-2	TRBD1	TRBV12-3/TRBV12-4	TGTGCCAGCAGTTTGGCAGGGGGCTTCTATGGCTACACCTTC	CASSLAGGFYGYTF
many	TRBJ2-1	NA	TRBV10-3	TGTGCCATCAGTGGGACCTCACAAAACAATGAGCAGTTCTTC	CAISGTSQNNEQFF
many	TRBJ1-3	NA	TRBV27	TGTGCCAGCAGTTTTTCAGGGAACTCTGGAAACACCATATATTTT	CASSFSGNSGNTIYF
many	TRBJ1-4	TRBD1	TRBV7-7	TGTGCTAGCAGACAGGGCGTAGGAGAAAAACTGTTTTTT	CASRQGVGEKLFF
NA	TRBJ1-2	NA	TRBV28	TGTGCCAGCAGCCCGAGGGGGGCTCGCGGCTACACCTTC	CASSPRGARGYTF
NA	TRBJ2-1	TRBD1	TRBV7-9	TGTGCCTACAGGGGGTGGCCCGACTACAATGAGCAGTTCTTC	CAYRGWPDYNEQFF
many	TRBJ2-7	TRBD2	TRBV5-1	TGCGCCAGCAGCCCCGCTTCCCGAGGGAGGGAGTCTTACGAGCAGTACTTC	CASSPASRGRESYEQYF
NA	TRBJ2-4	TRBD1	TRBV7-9	TGTGCCAGCAGCCCCCGGACAGGGCTAGCCAAAAACATTCAGTACTTC	CASSPRTGLAKNIQYF
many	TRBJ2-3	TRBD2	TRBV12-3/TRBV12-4	TGTGCCAGCAGTTTGGGCCGGGGGGGCACAGATACGCAGTATTTT	CASSLGRGGTDTQYF
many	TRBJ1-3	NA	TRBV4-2	TGTGCCAGCAGCCAAGATGTCGGGGTTTCTGGAAACACCATATATTTT	CASSQDVGVSGNTIYF
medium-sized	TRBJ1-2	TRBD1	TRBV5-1	TGCGCCAGCAGCCCAGACCCGGGGACAGGGAGCGGCTACACCTTC	CASSPDPGTGSGYTF
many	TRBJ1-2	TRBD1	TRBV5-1	TGCGCCAGCGCCTCAGGGGACAGCGATTATGGCTACACCTTC	CASASGDSDYGYTF
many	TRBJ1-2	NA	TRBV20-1	TGCAGTGCTAGAGATCGAGGGAGTCTAGGGGGCTACACCTTC	CSARDRGSLGGYTF
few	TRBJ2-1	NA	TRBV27	TGTGCCAGCAGGGGTCCATTTATGTTCTTC	CASRGPFMFF
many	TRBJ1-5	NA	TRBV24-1	TGTGCCACCAGTGATTTCTCGGGGCAGCCCCAGCATTTT	CATSDFSGQPQHF
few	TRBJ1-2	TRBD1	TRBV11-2	TGTGCCAGCAGCTTAGCCCGACCCGCGACAGGGCTGTCTGGCTACACCTTC	CASSLARPATGLSGYTF
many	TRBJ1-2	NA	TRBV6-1	TGTGCCAGCAGTGAGGAGGGCTCCTATGGCTACACCTTC	CASSEEGSYGYTF
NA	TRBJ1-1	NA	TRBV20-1	TGCAGTGCCTCGAACACTGAAGCTTTCTTT	CSASNTEAFF
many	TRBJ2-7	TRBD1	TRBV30	TGTGCCTGGAGCCCATTTGCCTGGCAGGGGGCTGTTTCCTACGAGCAGTACTTC	CAWSPFAWQGAVSYEQYF
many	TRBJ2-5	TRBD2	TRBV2	TGTGCCAGCAGGGGGACTAGCGGGCAAGAGACCCAGTACTTC	CASRGTSGQETQYF
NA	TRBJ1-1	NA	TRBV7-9	TGTGCCAGCAGCTCCCCACTTGGGCTGCGAACGACTGAAGCTTTCTTT	CASSSPLGLRTTEAFF
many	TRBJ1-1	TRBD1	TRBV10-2	TGCGCCAGCAGAGATCCGGGACAGGGACTGAACACTGAAGCTTTCTTT	CASRDPGQGLNTEAFF
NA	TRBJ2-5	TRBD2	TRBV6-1	TGTGCCAGCAGCAAAATTACTAGCGGCTCAGGAGAGACCCAGTACTTC	CASSKITSGSGETQYF
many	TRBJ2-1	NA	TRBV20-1	TGCAGTGCTAGGGCCGGAGGGTTGGTTGAGCAGTTCTTC	CSARAGGLVEQFF
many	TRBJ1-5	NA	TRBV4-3	TGCGCCAGCAGCCAAGATCCTGCGGTTCAGCCCCAGCATTTT	CASSQDPAVQPQHF
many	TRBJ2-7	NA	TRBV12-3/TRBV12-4	TGTGCCAGCAGCCGGACCGGGTCGCAATACGAGCAGTACTTC	CASSRTGSQYEQYF
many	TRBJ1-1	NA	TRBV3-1	TGTGCCAGCAGCCAGTACAGGGCGGGGGGCACTGAAGCTTTCTTT	CASSQYRAGGTEAFF
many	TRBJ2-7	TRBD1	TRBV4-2	TGTGCCAGCAGCCAAGAAGACAGGGGCTCCTACGAGCAGTACTTC	CASSQEDRGSYEQYF
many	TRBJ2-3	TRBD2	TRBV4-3	TGCGCCAGCAGCCTAATGCTAGCGGGGGCCCCTCTGGAAGATACGCAGTATTTT	CASSLMLAGAPLEDTQYF
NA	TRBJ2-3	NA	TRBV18	TGTGCCAGCTCGTGGACCCGGGGCACAGATACGCAGTATTTT	CASSWTRGTDTQYF
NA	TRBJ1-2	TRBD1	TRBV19	TGTGCCAGTAGTACCGAGACAGGGTGGGGGCCTAGCTATGGCTACACCTTC	CASSTETGWGPSYGYTF
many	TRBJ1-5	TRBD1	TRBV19	TGTGCCAGTAGTCCCCGGGACAGGGGGCTTCAGCCCCAGCATTTT	CASSPRDRGLQPQHF